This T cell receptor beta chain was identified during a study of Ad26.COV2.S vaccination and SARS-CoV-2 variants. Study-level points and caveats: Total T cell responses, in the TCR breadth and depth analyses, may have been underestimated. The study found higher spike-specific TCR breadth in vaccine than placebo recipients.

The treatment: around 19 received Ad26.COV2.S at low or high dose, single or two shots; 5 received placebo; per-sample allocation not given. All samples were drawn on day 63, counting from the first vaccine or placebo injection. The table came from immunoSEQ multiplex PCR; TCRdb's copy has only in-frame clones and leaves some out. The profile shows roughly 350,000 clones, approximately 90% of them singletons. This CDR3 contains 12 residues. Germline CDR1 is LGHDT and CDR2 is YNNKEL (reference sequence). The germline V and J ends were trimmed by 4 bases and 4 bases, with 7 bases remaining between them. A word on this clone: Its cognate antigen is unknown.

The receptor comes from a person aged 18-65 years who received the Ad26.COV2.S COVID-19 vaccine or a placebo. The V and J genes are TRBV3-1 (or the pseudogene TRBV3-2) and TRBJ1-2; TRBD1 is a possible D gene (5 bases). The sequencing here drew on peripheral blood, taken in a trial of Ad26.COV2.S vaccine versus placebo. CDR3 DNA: TGTGCCAGCAGCCGACAGAGCTATGGCTACACCTTC. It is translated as CASSRQSYGYTF.